Listed here are 29 T cell receptor beta chains from one sample, sequenced in a study of T cell responses to AZD1222 COVID-19 vaccine. Measured with immunoSEQ multiplex PCR; TCRdb has only the in-frame clones, and not every one. The top ten clones hold 5% to 6% of a sample with about 130,000 clones, over 75% of them seen once. The sample was peripheral blood, taken on day 0 of AZD1222 vaccination. The receptors originated from an adult in good health.

The chain combines TRBV5-8 with TRBJ1-5, with 8 bases matching TRBD1. Per germline, CDR1 SGHTS and CDR2 YDEGEE. V lost 6 bases, J lost 4 bases, and 18 bases stayed unmatched. CDR3 length equals 18 residues. The CDR3 DNA reads TGTGCCAGCACCATGTGGGGAGGACAGGGAGTAGTAAATCAGCCCCAGCATTTT. It translates to CASTMWGGQGVVNQPQHF.

The V call is TRBV19, the J call TRBJ1-1; 7 bases are a match to TRBD1. Germline lookup yields CDR1 LNHDA and CDR2 SQIVND (reference sequence). The CDR3 totals 14 residues. The J segment lost 1 base and the V segment lost 8 bases, leaving 7 bases of the junction unmatched. Here the CDR3 reads CASAGRTGNTEAFF. The CDR3 coding sequence is TGTGCCAGTGCGGGAAGGACAGGGAACACTGAAGCTTTCTTT.

The chain recombines TRBV7-6 with TRBJ2-5; the D is unclear. CDR1 is SGHVS, CDR2 FNYEAQ, per germline. The V gene lost 5 bases and the J gene lost 2 bases, with 6 bases spanning the gap. CDR3 size: 12 residues. CDR3 nucleotides: TGTGCCAGCAGCGAAATTCAAGAGACCCAGTACTTC. Protein: CASSEIQETQYF.

This clone was seen once. The chain links TRBV5-4 to TRBJ2-1, with TRBD2 matching 8 bases. The CDR3 runs 15 residues. Germline CDR1 is SGHNT and CDR2 is YYREEE (reference sequence). Trimming took 4 bases from V and 3 from J; bases not matched to a gene: 6. CDR3 nucleotides: TGTGCCAGCAGCACCGGACTAGCAAGCTACAATGAGCAGTTCTTC. Residues: CASSTGLASYNEQFF.

The rearrangement links TRBV6-1 to TRBJ2-7; TRBD1 aligns across 7 bases. The CDR3 extends over 14 amino acids. The V gene's germline CDR1 is MNHNS and CDR2 SASEGT. J was trimmed by 3 bases and V by 2 bases; bases with no gene match: 4. The CDR3 spells CASSEMHRGYEQYF. CDR3 nucleotide sequence: TGTGCCAGCAGTGAAATGCACAGGGGCTACGAGCAGTACTTC.

The count of this clone is one. The V call is TRBV6-5, the J call TRBJ1-4, with D possibly TRBD1 on 6 matching bases. This CDR3 is built from 16 residues. Germline values: CDR1 MNHEY, CDR2 SVGAGI. Trimming removed 0 bases at V and 7 bases at J, with 15 bases between. CDR3 nucleotides: TGTGCCAGCAGTTACTCGAGCGGGGGGGGCGGTGAAAAACTGTTTTTT. Translation gives CASSYSSGGGGEKLFF.

This chain links TRBV6-5 with TRBJ1-5; D remains ambiguous. The V end lost 5 bases, the J end lost 3 bases, and 8 bases lay between the germline ends. The CDR3 runs 13 residues. CDR1 is MNHEY and CDR2 is SVGAGI in the germline V gene. The chain's CDR3 is CASSIQDNQPQHF. CDR3 nucleotide sequence: TGTGCCAGCAGTATTCAGGACAATCAGCCCCAGCATTTT.

This clone came up once. CDR3 amino acids: CASSEHLGGETQYF. CDR3 DNA sequence: TGTGCCAGCAGTGAACATCTCGGAGGAGAGACCCAGTACTTC. The chain links TRBV2 to TRBJ2-5; weak D call: TRBD2 (5 bases). This CDR3 has 14 residues. CDR1 and CDR2 (germline): SNHLY, FYNNEI. V lost 2 bases, J lost 4 bases, and 11 bases lay in between.

The V call is TRBV2, the J call TRBJ1-4; possible D gene TRBD1, 6 bases. The germline CDR1 and CDR2 sequences are SNHLY and FYNNEI. Trimming removed 1 base from V and 5 bases from J, with 11 bases in between. The CDR3 is made up of 15 amino acids. CDR3 nucleotide sequence: TGTGCCAGCAGTGAAGACGGACAGAGAAATGAAAAACTGTTTTTT. Translating gives CASSEDGQRNEKLFF.

V and J are TRBV14 and TRBJ2-5, with 11 positions matching TRBD2. Trimming removed 3 bases from V and 5 bases from J; junction bases left unmatched: 2. The CDR3 loop spans 14 amino acids. Per germline, CDR1 SGHDN and CDR2 FVKESK. This chain's CDR3 is CASSHASGGETQYF. The DNA for the CDR3 is TGTGCCAGCAGCCACGCTAGCGGGGGGGAGACCCAGTACTTC. The complete variable domain, with remaining parts taken from reference TRBV14 and TRBJ2-5, reads EAGVTQFPSHSVIEKGQTVTLRCDPISGHDNLYWYRRVMGKEIKFLLHFVKESKQDESGMPNNRFLAERTGGTYSTLKVQPAELEDSGVYFCASSHASGGETQYFGPGTRLLVL.

The chain recombines TRBV28 with TRBJ1-1, with no clear D. Germline lookup yields CDR1 MDHEN and CDR2 SYDVKM. This CDR3 has 14 amino acids. V gave up 4 bases and J gave up 5 bases, with 14 bases separating them. The CDR3 here is CASSSAGEHTEAFF. CDR3 coding DNA: TGTGCCAGCAGTTCGGCGGGCGAGCATACTGAAGCTTTCTTT. Supplemented by reference TRBV28 and TRBJ1-1, the full variable domain reads DVKVTQSSRYLVKRTGEKVFLECVQDMDHENMFWYRQDPGLGLRLIYFSYDVKMKEKGDIPEGYSVSREKKERFSLILESASTNQTSMYLCASSSAGEHTEAFFGQGTRLTVV.

The chain combines TRBV5-1 with TRBJ2-1; the D gene is possibly TRBD1 (6 bases). This CDR3 comprises 13 residues. V was clipped by 4 bases and J by 7 bases, with 12 bases between them. Germline CDR1 is SGHRS and CDR2 is YFSETQ. The chain's CDR3 is CASSRVGANEQFF. CDR3 DNA sequence: TGCGCCAGCAGCCGCGTGGGGGCGAATGAGCAGTTCTTC.

The J gene is TRBJ1-5, the V gene TRBV9, with 8 nucleotides matching TRBD1. Germline V lookup: CDR1 SGDLS, CDR2 YYNGEE. This CDR3 contains 16 residues. The V and J ends lost 4 bases and 2 bases, in that order; junction bases with no gene match: 8. The CDR3 DNA reads TGTGCCAGCAGCCCGACGTCGGACAGGGGCAATCAGCCCCAGCATTTT. Residues: CASSPTSDRGNQPQHF.

The chain is built from TRBV19 and TRBJ1-5; D possibly corresponds to TRBD1 (6 bases). Trimming removed 10 bases at V and 4 bases at J, with 14 bases between. Germline-derived CDR1 and CDR2 are LNHDA and SQIVND (reference sequence). The CDR3 is made up of 13 amino acids. CDR3 residues: CATRDKANQPQHF. The CDR3 DNA is TGTGCCACCCGGGACAAGGCTAATCAGCCCCAGCATTTT.

J is TRBJ1-5 and V is TRBV5-8; the D is unclear. V lost 4 bases and J lost 6, with 14 bases in between. The germline CDR1 and CDR2 sequences are SGHTS and YDEGEE. There are 14 residues in the CDR3. For the CDR3, the DNA is TGTGCCAGCAGCCGTGGTTACGGACTTCAGCCCCAGCATTTT. This translates into CASSRGYGLQPQHF. The variable domain in full, with the rest retrieved from reference TRBV5-8 and TRBJ1-5, is EAGVTQSPTHLIKTRGQQATLRCSPISGHTSVYWYQQALGLGLQFLLWYDEGEERNRGNFPPRFSGRQFPNYSSELNVNALELEDSALYLCASSRGYGLQPQHFGDGTRLSIL.

The CDR3: CANPVRHSNQPQHF. In DNA, the CDR3 is TGTGCCAACCCGGTGAGACATAGCAATCAGCCCCAGCATTTT. The gene calls are TRBV2 and TRBJ1-5, with unresolved D. V was cut by 10 bases and J by 0 bases, with 13 bases left in between. Germline assignment: CDR1 SNHLY and CDR2 FYNNEI. This CDR3 has 14 amino acids.

This rearrangement joins TRBV11-2 to TRBJ1-6; D gene ambiguous. V was trimmed by 0 bases and J by 12 bases, leaving 12 bases between them. Germline V lookup: CDR1 SGHAT, CDR2 FQNNGV. The CDR3 loop spans 14 amino acids. CDR3 sequence (DNA): TGTGCCAGCAGCTTAGACCCCGGAGGGCGACCCCTCCACTTT. Translation gives CASSLDPGGRPLHF.

The V and J genes are TRBV7-3 and TRBJ2-2, with unresolved D. This CDR3 contains 13 residues. CDR1 and CDR2 from the germline V gene are SGHTA and FQGTGA. Between the trimmed V and J ends, which lost 4 bases and 8 bases, there was a span of 11 bases. CDR3: CASSSDIVGELFF. In DNA form, the CDR3 reads TGTGCCAGCAGCTCAGACATCGTTGGGGAGCTGTTTTTT.

This clone was observed a few times. The chain joins TRBV6-5 to TRBJ1-2; 9 bases match TRBD1. The ends lost 6 bases at V and 8 bases at J; junction bases unmatched: 4. This CDR3 contains 12 residues. CDR1 MNHEY and CDR2 SVGAGI come from the germline V gene. The CDR3 DNA reads as TGTGCCAGCAGCACCGGGACAGGGGGCTACACCTTC. This encodes CASSTGTGGYTF.

This rearrangement joins TRBV27 to TRBJ1-2, with 9 bases fitting TRBD1. V was clipped by 4 bases and J by 5 bases; unmatched bases: 14. The CDR3 spans 17 residues. In germline, CDR1 is MNHEY, CDR2 SMNVEV (reference sequence). CDR3 protein: CASSSNHGTGRVYGYTF. CDR3 nucleotides: TGTGCCAGCAGTTCCAACCACGGGACAGGGAGGGTTTATGGCTACACCTTC.

The chain employs TRBV5-1 and TRBJ2-1; no clear D. CDR3 length: 12 amino acids. V was cut by 4 bases and J by 3 bases, with 5 bases left in between. Germline V gene data show CDR1 as SGHRS and CDR2 as YFSETQ. The chain's CDR3 is CASSPNYNEQFF. DNA of the CDR3: TGCGCCAGCAGCCCGAACTACAATGAGCAGTTCTTC.

V gene TRBV10-2 combines with J gene TRBJ1-2; TRBD1 might be the D (6 bases). This CDR3 is 14 amino acids long. The V end lost 1 base, the J end lost 8 bases, and 14 bases lay between the germline ends. Germline CDR1 WSHSY, CDR2 SAAADI. CDR3 region: CASSELSGTSGYTF. CDR3 DNA sequence: TGCGCCAGCAGTGAGTTAAGCGGGACATCCGGCTACACCTTC.

This sequence joins TRBV11-2 and TRBJ1-2; D is unresolved. V was pared by 1 base and J by 5 bases, with 8 bases between. This CDR3 is built from 13 residues. Germline V CDR1 and CDR2: SGHAT, FQNNGV. The CDR3 protein is CASSLGAAYGYTF. In DNA form, the CDR3 reads TGTGCCAGCAGCTTAGGGGCAGCTTATGGCTACACCTTC.

V is TRBV5-1 and J is TRBJ2-5; D is undetermined. Germline loops: CDR1 SGHRS, CDR2 YFSETQ. The CDR3 sequence is 13 residues long. V lost 0 bases and J 4 bases, leaving 7 bases between the germline ends. This chain's CDR3 is CASSLGLGETQYF. For the CDR3, the DNA is TGCGCCAGCAGCTTGGGACTCGGAGAGACCCAGTACTTC.

The chain employs TRBV30 and TRBJ2-7; either TRBD1 or TRBD2 may supply D (5 bases each). Germline V gene data show CDR1 as GTSNPN and CDR2 as SVGIG (reference sequence). This CDR3 is 16 amino acids long. V was cut by 0 bases and J by 6 bases, with 21 bases left in between. CDR3 protein: CAWSVSGAGSGSEQYF. The DNA for the CDR3 is TGTGCCTGGAGTGTCTCAGGAGCAGGGTCAGGGAGCGAGCAGTACTTC.

The chain joins TRBV15 to TRBJ1-5; 7 bases are a match to TRBD1. The J segment lost 5 bases and the V segment lost 5 bases, leaving 9 bases of the junction unmatched. From germline, CDR1 is LNHNV and CDR2 YYDKDF (reference sequence). The CDR3 length is 15 residues. CDR3 nucleotide sequence: TGTGCCACCAGCGTACACAGGGGAATCGATCAGCCCCAGCATTTT. This codes for CATSVHRGIDQPQHF.

The chain joins TRBV6-5 to TRBJ2-1; D remains ambiguous. The length of the CDR3 is 13 residues. The germline V gene encodes CDR1 MNHEY and CDR2 SVGAGI. With 5 bases removed from V and 3 bases from J, the gap between germline ends came to 8 bases. This chain's CDR3 is CASSPYRYNEQFF. The CDR3 DNA reads TGTGCCAGCAGTCCTTATCGCTACAATGAGCAGTTCTTC.

V gene TRBV11-3 combines with J gene TRBJ2-7; the match to TRBD1 covers 11 bases. The trim removed 5 bases at V and 2 bases at J, leaving 5 bases unmatched. Germline V lookup: CDR1 SGHNT, CDR2 YENEEA. The CDR3 runs 15 residues. In DNA, the CDR3 is TGTGCCAGCAGCCCCCTGGGACAGGGGGCCTACGAGCAGTACTTC. Its protein is CASSPLGQGAYEQYF.

The count of this clone is one. V is TRBV19 and J is TRBJ1-5; 7 nucleotides align to TRBD1. Germline lookup yields CDR1 LNHDA and CDR2 SQIVND (reference sequence). J lost 2 bases, V lost 8 bases, and 6 bases had no gene match. This CDR3 is 14 amino acids long. The CDR3 DNA reads TGTGCCAGTGGCTTGACAGGGCGCAATCAGCCCCAGCATTTT. Translated: CASGLTGRNQPQHF.